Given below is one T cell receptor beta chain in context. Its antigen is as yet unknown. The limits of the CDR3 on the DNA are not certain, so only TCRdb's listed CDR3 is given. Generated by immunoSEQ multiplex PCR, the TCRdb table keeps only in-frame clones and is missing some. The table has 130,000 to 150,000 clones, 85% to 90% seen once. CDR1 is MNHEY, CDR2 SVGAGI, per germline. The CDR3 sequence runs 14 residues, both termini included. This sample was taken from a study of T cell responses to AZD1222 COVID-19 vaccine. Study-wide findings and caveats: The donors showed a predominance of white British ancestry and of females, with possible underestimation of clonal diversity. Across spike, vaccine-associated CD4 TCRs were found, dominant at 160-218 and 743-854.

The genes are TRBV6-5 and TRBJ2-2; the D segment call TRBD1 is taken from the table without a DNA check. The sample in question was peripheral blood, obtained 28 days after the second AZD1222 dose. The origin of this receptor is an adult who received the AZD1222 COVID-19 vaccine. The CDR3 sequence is CASSSSTPTGELFF.